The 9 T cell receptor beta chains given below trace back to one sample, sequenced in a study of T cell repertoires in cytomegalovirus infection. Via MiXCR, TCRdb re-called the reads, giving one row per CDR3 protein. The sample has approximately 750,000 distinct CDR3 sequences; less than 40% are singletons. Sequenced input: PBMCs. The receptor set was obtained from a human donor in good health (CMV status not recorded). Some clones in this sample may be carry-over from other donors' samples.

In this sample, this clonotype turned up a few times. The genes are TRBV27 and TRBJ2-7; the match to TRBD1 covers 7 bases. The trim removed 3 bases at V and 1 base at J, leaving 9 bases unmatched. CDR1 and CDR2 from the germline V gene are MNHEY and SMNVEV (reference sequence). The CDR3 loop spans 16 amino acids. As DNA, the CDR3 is TGTGCCAGCAGTTTGCCTCCGGGACAGATTTCCTACGAGCAGTACTTC. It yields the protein CASSLPPGQISYEQYF.

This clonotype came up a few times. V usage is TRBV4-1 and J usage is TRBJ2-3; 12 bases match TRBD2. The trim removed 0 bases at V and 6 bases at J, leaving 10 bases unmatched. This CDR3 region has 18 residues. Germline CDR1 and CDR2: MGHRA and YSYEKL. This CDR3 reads CASSQETVLAGGPDTQYF. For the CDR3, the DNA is TGCGCCAGCAGCCAAGAAACCGTCCTAGCGGGGGGGCCCGATACGCAGTATTTT.

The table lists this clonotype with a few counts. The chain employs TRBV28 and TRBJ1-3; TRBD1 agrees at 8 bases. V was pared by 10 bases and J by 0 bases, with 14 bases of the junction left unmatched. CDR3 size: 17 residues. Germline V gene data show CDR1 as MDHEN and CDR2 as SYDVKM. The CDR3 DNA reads TGTGCCATCCGGGACAGGCACCCTACAAACTCTGGAAACACCATATATTTT. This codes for CAIRDRHPTNSGNTIYF.

The CDR3 spells CASSFRGRGEQYF. CDR3 nucleotides: TGTGCCAGCAGTTTTAGGGGTCGGGGCGAGCAGTACTTC. The V gene is TRBV28, the J gene TRBJ2-7; D possibly uses TRBD1 or TRBD2 (5 bases each). The germline V and J ends were trimmed by 3 bases and 6 bases, with 12 bases remaining between them. Germline V gene data show CDR1 as MDHEN and CDR2 as SYDVKM. The CDR3 is 13 residues long.

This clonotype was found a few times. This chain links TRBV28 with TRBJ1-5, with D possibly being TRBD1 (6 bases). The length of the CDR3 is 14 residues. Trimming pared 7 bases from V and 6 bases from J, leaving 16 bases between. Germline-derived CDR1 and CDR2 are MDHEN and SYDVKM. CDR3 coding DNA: TGTGCCAGCACCCCTGGGGGGGGCGCTCAGCCCCAGCATTTT. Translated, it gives CASTPGGGAQPQHF.

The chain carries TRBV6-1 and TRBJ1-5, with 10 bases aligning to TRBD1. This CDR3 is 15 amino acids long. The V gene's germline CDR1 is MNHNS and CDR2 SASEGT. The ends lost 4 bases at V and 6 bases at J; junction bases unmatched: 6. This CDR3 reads CASSGMDRGGQPQHF. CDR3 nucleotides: TGTGCCAGCAGTGGCATGGACAGGGGGGGTCAGCCCCAGCATTTT.

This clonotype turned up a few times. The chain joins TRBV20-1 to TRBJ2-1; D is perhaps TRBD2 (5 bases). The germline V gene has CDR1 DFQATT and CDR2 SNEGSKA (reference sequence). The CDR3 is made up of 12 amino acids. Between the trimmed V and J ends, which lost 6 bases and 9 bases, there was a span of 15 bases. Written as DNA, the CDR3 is TGCAGTGCGGAGATAGGGAGTGGTGAGCAGTTCTTC. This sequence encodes CSAEIGSGEQFF.

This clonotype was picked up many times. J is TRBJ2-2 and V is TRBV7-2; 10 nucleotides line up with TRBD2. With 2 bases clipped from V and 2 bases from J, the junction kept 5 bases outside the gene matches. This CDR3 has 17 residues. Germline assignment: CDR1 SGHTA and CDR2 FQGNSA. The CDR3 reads CASSLRTSGYNTGELFF. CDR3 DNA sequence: TGTGCCAGCAGCTTAAGGACTAGCGGTTATAACACCGGGGAGCTGTTTTTT. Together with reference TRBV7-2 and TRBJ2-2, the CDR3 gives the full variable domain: GAGVSQSPSNKVTEKGKDVELRCDPISGHTALYWYRQSLGQGLEFLIYFQGNSAPDKSGLPSDRFSAERTGGSVSTLTIQRTQQEDSAVYLCASSLRTSGYNTGELFFGEGSRLTVL.

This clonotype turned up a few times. In DNA, the CDR3 is TGCAGTGCCCAACTCAGGACAGTCGACTACGAGCAGTACTTC. It yields the protein CSAQLRTVDYEQYF. J is TRBJ2-7 and V is TRBV20-1; a weak D match, TRBD1 (6 bases). V shed 6 bases and J shed 3 bases, with 18 bases lying between them. CDR1 is DFQATT, CDR2 SNEGSKA, per germline (reference sequence). This CDR3 region has 14 residues.